This TCR beta chain came from a study of blood T cell repertoires in COVID-19. Germline V gene sequence: CDR1 LNHDA, CDR2 SQIVND (reference sequence). With V trimmed by 5 bases and J by 0 bases, 7 bases remained unmatched. The CDR3 totals 15 residues. Sequencing was performed with immunoSEQ multiplex PCR; in TCRdb, only in-frame clones are kept and a portion is missing. The repertoire holds around 290,000 clones, with around 90% as singletons. The chain is built from TRBV19 and TRBJ2-7; the match to TRBD1 covers 7 bases. The TCR sequence derives from a woman aged 55-69 years in a cohort exposed to, infected with or recovered from COVID-19 (not recorded which). The source material was PBMCs or T cells enriched from blood (not recorded which). The CDR3 loop reads CASSHRQGSSYEQYF. Written as DNA, the CDR3 is TGTGCCAGTAGTCACCGACAGGGTAGCTCCTACGAGCAGTACTTC.